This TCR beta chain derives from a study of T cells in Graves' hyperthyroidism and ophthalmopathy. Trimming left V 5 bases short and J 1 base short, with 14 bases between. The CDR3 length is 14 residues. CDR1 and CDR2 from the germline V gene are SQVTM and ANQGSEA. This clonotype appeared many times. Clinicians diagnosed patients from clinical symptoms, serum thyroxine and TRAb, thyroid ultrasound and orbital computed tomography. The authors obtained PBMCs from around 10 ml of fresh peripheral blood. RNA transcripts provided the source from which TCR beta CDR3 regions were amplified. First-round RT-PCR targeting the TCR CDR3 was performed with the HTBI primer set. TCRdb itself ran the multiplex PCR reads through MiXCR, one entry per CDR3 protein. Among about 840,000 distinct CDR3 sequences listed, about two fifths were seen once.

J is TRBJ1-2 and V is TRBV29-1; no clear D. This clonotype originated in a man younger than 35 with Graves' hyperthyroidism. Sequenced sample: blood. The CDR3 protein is CSVSGNYYNYGYTF. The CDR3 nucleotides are TGCAGCGTTTCCGGGAACTACTATAACTATGGCTACACCTTC.